The rows below give T cell receptor beta chains drawn from one sample of a study of T cells after yellow fever vaccination. TCRdb fed the 5' RACE reads into MiXCR, producing one record per CDR3 protein. The sample has approximately 550,000 distinct CDR3 sequences; over 15% are singletons. Sequenced material: PBMCs, taken 15 days after the yellow fever booster vaccination. The receptors derive from a man younger than 45 who received the YFV17D yellow fever vaccine. Both conserved end residues are part of each CDR3. D genes are given only for firm matches. Expanded clones are given a class, and other clones once, few, many or no size at all.

V gene	clone size	CDR3 length	D gene	J gene	CDR3 DNA	CDR3 protein
TRBV3-1	NA	14	NA	TRBJ2-7	TGTGCCAGCAGCACTCGCATAGCTCCCTACGAGCAGTACTTC	CASSTRIAPYEQYF
TRBV11-2	NA	12	NA	TRBJ1-2	TGTGCCAGCAGCTCGGCAGCCCATGGCTACACCTTC	CASSSAAHGYTF
TRBV9	few	16	NA	TRBJ1-6	TGTGCCAGCAGCCCCCAGTGGCAGGGGCTAAACTCACCCCTCCACTTT	CASSPQWQGLNSPLHF
TRBV6-5	few	12	NA	TRBJ1-2	TGTGCCAGCAGTACCAGGGTAGATGGCTACACCTTC	CASSTRVDGYTF
TRBV7-9	few	14	NA	TRBJ2-7	TGTGCCAGCAGCTTAGATACGGGGGCGGGAGAGCAGTACTTC	CASSLDTGAGEQYF
TRBV20-1	NA	15	NA	TRBJ2-1	TGCAGTGTGAAAACAGCCTCGAAGGGCTACAATGAGCAGTTCTTC	CSVKTASKGYNEQFF
TRBV29-1	few	15	TRBD2	TRBJ2-1	TGCAGCGTGGCCACCGGGACTAGCGCTCTAATAGAGCAGTTCTTC	CSVATGTSALIEQFF
TRBV11-1	NA	15	TRBD1	TRBJ1-6	TGTGCCAGCAGCAAACGGACAGGGTTGAATTCACCCCTCCACTTT	CASSKRTGLNSPLHF
TRBV29-1	NA	12	NA	TRBJ2-5	TGCAGCGGTCACCAGGGAGAAGAGACCCAGTACTTC	CSGHQGEETQYF
TRBV18	NA	15	TRBD1	TRBJ1-6	TGTGCCAGCTCACTAAGTACAGGGGATAATTCACCCCTCCACTTT	CASSLSTGDNSPLHF
TRBV7-9	NA	15	NA	TRBJ1-3	TGTGCCAGCAGCCCAGTCGACCGGCTACGGGACACCATATATTTT	CASSPVDRLRDTIYF
TRBV5-5	NA	12	NA	TRBJ1-2	TGTGCCAGCAGCTTGTGGGAGAGCGGCTACACCTTC	CASSLWESGYTF
TRBV6-1	few	14	NA	TRBJ2-7	TGTGCCAGCAGACCTGGGGACATACCCTACGAGCAGTACTTC	CASRPGDIPYEQYF
TRBV5-1	NA	16	TRBD1	TRBJ2-2	TGCGCCAGCAGCACGGGGACAGCCTGGAGCACCGGGGAGCTGTTTTTT	CASSTGTAWSTGELFF
TRBV20-1	few	14	TRBD2	TRBJ2-7	TGCAGTGCTAGACGACTAGCGGCGAGCTACGAGCAGTACTTC	CSARRLAASYEQYF
TRBV20-1	NA	14	NA	TRBJ2-3	TGCAGTGCTCAAAAAGCGTCTAGCACAGATACGCAGTATTTT	CSAQKASSTDTQYF
TRBV20-1	few	14	NA	TRBJ2-3	TGCAGTGCTAGAGATGGTCACGGGGCAGATACGCAGTATTTT	CSARDGHGADTQYF
TRBV27	NA	15	NA	TRBJ1-6	TGTGCCAGCAGAACCCCGCGGGGGGGGAATTCACCCCTCCACTTT	CASRTPRGGNSPLHF
TRBV12-3/TRBV12-4	few	13	TRBD1	TRBJ2-7	TGTGCCAGCAGTTTTGACAGGGAGTCCGAGCAGTACTTC	CASSFDRESEQYF
TRBV15	few	16	NA	TRBJ2-7	TGTGCCACCAGCAAGTCTGGCACTTCAAACTCCTACGAGCAGTACTTC	CATSKSGTSNSYEQYF
TRBV7-8	few	16	NA	TRBJ2-2	TGTGCCAGCAGCAAAACTAGGCATACGGACACCGGGGAGCTGTTTTTT	CASSKTRHTDTGELFF
TRBV6-2/TRBV6-3	NA	17	NA	TRBJ2-7	TGTGCCAGCAGTTATCCCCAGGATCCTAGGAGCTCCTACGAGCAGTACTTC	CASSYPQDPRSSYEQYF
TRBV4-3	NA	15	NA	TRBJ1-1	TGCGCCAGCAGCCAAGATCCCGGTATGAACACTGAAGCTTTCTTT	CASSQDPGMNTEAFF
TRBV15	few	13	TRBD2	TRBJ2-1	TGTGCCACCGTTCGGGAGGGGGGTGGAAAGCAGTTCTTC	CATVREGGGKQFF
TRBV20-1	NA	15	NA	TRBJ2-2	TGCAGTGCTAGAGACGGGAGAGCTAACACCGGGGAGCTGTTTTTT	CSARDGRANTGELFF
TRBV12-5	few	16	TRBD1	TRBJ1-4	TGTGCTAGTGGTTTGGGCTTTGACAGGGACGGCGGAAAACTGTTTTTT	CASGLGFDRDGGKLFF
TRBV5-1	NA	15	TRBD2	TRBJ2-1	TGCGCCAGCAGTTTCAACGGGGGGACCTACAATGAGCAGTTCTTC	CASSFNGGTYNEQFF
TRBV27	NA	15	NA	TRBJ2-7	TGTGCCAGCAGTTTGATTGCAGGGTCCTCCTACGAGCAGTACTTC	CASSLIAGSSYEQYF
TRBV7-9	NA	14	NA	TRBJ2-5	TGTGCCAGCTCCTACCGGGAATTCCAAGAGACCCAGTACTTC	CASSYREFQETQYF
TRBV6-1	few	14	NA	TRBJ2-7	TGTGCCAGCAGTCGGCCGTCTCCACTCTACGAGCAGTACTTC	CASSRPSPLYEQYF
TRBV20-1	NA	13	NA	TRBJ2-1	TGCAGTGCTAGGGTCCTGAGGAACAATGAGCAGTTCTTC	CSARVLRNNEQFF
TRBV20-1	few	14	NA	TRBJ2-3	TGCAGTGGGACCGGGACTCTTTACACAGATACGCAGTATTTT	CSGTGTLYTDTQYF
TRBV29-1	NA	14	NA	TRBJ2-5	TGCAGCGTCCGGAACAGGGATCCGTCAGAGACCCAGTACTTC	CSVRNRDPSETQYF
TRBV6-1	NA	16	NA	TRBJ2-6	TGTGCCAGCAGACAGATGTCCCGATCTGGGGCCAACGTCCTGACTTTC	CASRQMSRSGANVLTF